These 15 T cell receptor beta chains came from one sample sequenced in a study of T-cell memory formation after mild COVID-19. TCRdb re-called the 5' RACE reads through MiXCR, storing one row per CDR3 protein. Counted here are 300,000 to 400,000 distinct CDR3 sequences, about 21% occurring once; the ten biggest clones make up 9.5% to 15%. Sample: PBMCs or a T cell subset sorted from them (not recorded which). All receptors derive from an adult woman who had mild COVID-19 (a few samples of this study predate the infection). Cell type and time point are not known.

The chain combines TRBV29-1 with TRBJ2-5; 10 bases are a match to TRBD1. There are 13 residues in the CDR3. The trim removed 4 bases at V and 2 bases at J, leaving 1 base unmatched. Germline CDR1 reads SQVTM; CDR2 reads ANQGSEA. The CDR3 loop reads CSVGTGGQETQYF. CDR3 in DNA: TGCAGCGTTGGGACAGGGGGTCAAGAGACCCAGTACTTC.

This clonotype has only a few counts. The chain employs TRBV7-9 and TRBJ1-2, with 11 bases identical to TRBD1. V dropped 5 bases and J dropped 3; count of bases not matched to a gene: 5. This CDR3 comprises 15 residues. The germline V gene encodes CDR1 SEHNR and CDR2 FQNEAQ (reference sequence). The CDR3 nucleotides are TGTGCCAGCAGCAACCGGGACAGGGGGGACTATGGCTACACCTTC. This gives the protein CASSNRDRGDYGYTF.

The count of this clonotype is one. The chain recombines TRBV18 with TRBJ2-7; 7 bases line up with TRBD1. Per germline, CDR1 KGHSH and CDR2 LQKENI. The CDR3 covers 15 residues. With V trimmed by 5 bases and J by 2 bases, 9 bases remained unmatched. As DNA, the CDR3 is TGTGCCAGCTCAACTACAGGGGATGAGACCTACGAGCAGTACTTC. It specifies CASSTTGDETYEQYF. The full variable domain, in which reference TRBV18 and TRBJ2-7 provide the parts outside the CDR3, is NAGVMQNPRHLVRRRGQEARLRCSPMKGHSHVYWYRQLPEEGLKFMVYLQKENIIDESGMPKERFSAEFPKEGPSILRIQQVVRGDSAAYFCASSTTGDETYEQYFGPGTRLTVT.

V usage is TRBV25-1 and J usage is TRBJ2-6; D possibly corresponds to TRBD1 (6 bases). Trimming pared 5 bases from V and 10 bases from J, leaving 24 bases between. The CDR3 loop spans 17 amino acids. The germline V gene has CDR1 MGHDK and CDR2 SYGVNS. CDR3 nucleotide sequence: TGTGCCAGCAGTCGCACTACAGGGCAAGTAGGGCTGAACGTCCTGACTTTC. The encoded protein is CASSRTTGQVGLNVLTF.

This clonotype was picked up a small number of times. The chain recombines TRBV5-5 with TRBJ2-7, with 7 bases aligning to TRBD2. V lost 4 bases to trimming and J lost 2 bases; unmatched junction nucleotides: 12. Germline V lookup: CDR1 SGHKS, CDR2 YYEKEE (reference sequence). This CDR3 contains 16 residues. CDR3 sequence reads: CASSRVVGRRTYEQYF. Written as DNA, the CDR3 is TGTGCCAGCAGCAGGGTCGTCGGGAGGCGGACCTACGAGCAGTACTTC.

This sequence joins TRBV5-5 and TRBJ2-2, with TRBD1 matching 7 bases. V shed 6 bases, J shed 4 bases, and the junction held 6 bases outside the gene matches. Germline loops: CDR1 SGHKS, CDR2 YYEKEE (reference sequence). The CDR3 totals 14 residues. The CDR3 bases are TGTGCCAGCAAACCGGGACAGCCCACCGGGGAGCTGTTTTTT. Protein sequence: CASKPGQPTGELFF.

CDR3 protein: CASSPTRGQVLYGYTF. As DNA, the CDR3 is TGTGCCAGCAGCCCAACGAGGGGACAGGTTCTCTATGGCTACACCTTC. The chain has TRBV12-3 or TRBV12-4 and TRBJ1-2; 8 bases match TRBD1. This CDR3 is 16 amino acids long. V shed 6 bases, J shed 4 bases, and the junction held 13 bases outside the gene matches.

This clonotype has ten or more counts. This chain uses TRBV12-3 or TRBV12-4 with TRBJ1-1; 9 nucleotides match TRBD1. The CDR3 is made up of 15 amino acids. V shed 7 bases, J shed 3 bases, and the junction held 9 bases outside the gene matches. The CDR3 region has the DNA TGTGCCAGCACCAGACCGGGACAGGGTTACACTGAAGCTTTCTTT. It is translated as CASTRPGQGYTEAFF.

This clonotype was detected many times. The genes are TRBV13 and TRBJ2-7; 8 bases align to TRBD1. The CDR3 is made up of 14 amino acids. V was pared by 0 bases and J by 6 bases, with 4 bases of the junction left unmatched. CDR1 PRHDT and CDR2 FYEKMQ come from the germline V gene (reference sequence). The CDR3 coding sequence is TGTGCCAGCAGCTTAGGCCCGACAGGGGCCGAGCAGTACTTC. Its translation is CASSLGPTGAEQYF.

V gene TRBV4-3 combines with J gene TRBJ1-2; D remains ambiguous. This CDR3 region has 16 residues. Trimming stripped 0 bases from V and 1 base from J, with 12 bases between. Germline V gene sequence: CDR1 LGHNA, CDR2 YSLEER. The CDR3 protein is CASSQDRRSDNYGYTF. CDR3 sequence (DNA): TGCGCCAGCAGCCAAGATAGGAGGTCCGATAACTATGGCTACACCTTC.

This clonotype turned up a few times. The chain has TRBV12-3 or TRBV12-4 and TRBJ1-1, with D possibly TRBD1 on 5 matching bases. The CDR3 runs 14 residues. Trimming took off 6 bases at V and 1 base at J, with 12 bases between the two ends. CDR3 sequence (DNA): TGTGCCAGCAGCAAGGGACGGTCGAACACTGAAGCTTTCTTT. As protein: CASSKGRSNTEAFF.

This clonotype was seen a few times. The rearrangement links TRBV6-1 to TRBJ1-1, with unresolved D. Germline lookup yields CDR1 MNHNS and CDR2 SASEGT. Trimming shortened V by 7 bases and J by 0 bases, and 9 bases separated the two germline ends. The CDR3 contains 13 residues. Written as DNA, the CDR3 is TGTGCCAGCAAGTCAGGTATGAACACTGAAGCTTTCTTT. Translated, it gives CASKSGMNTEAFF.

This chain links TRBV7-2 with TRBJ2-5, with TRBD1 matching 9 bases. The junction had 10 bases not matched to a gene; V was cut back by 5 bases and J by 3 bases. The length of the CDR3 is 16 residues. Looked up from germline, CDR1 is SGHTA and CDR2 is FQGNSA. CDR3 sequence (DNA): TGTGCCAGCAGCCAGCCATGGGACAGGGCCAAAGAGACCCAGTACTTC. It translates to CASSQPWDRAKETQYF.

This chain joins TRBV20-1 and TRBJ1-2; a possible D gene is TRBD1 (5 bases). V dropped 4 bases and J dropped 5 bases, with 17 bases sitting between them. The CDR3 is made up of 14 amino acids. CDR1 and CDR2 from the germline V gene are DFQATT and SNEGSKA (reference sequence). This CDR3 is CSAIAPGTAYGYTF. DNA for the CDR3: TGCAGTGCTATTGCCCCTGGGACGGCGTATGGCTACACCTTC.

The gene calls are TRBV5-1 and TRBJ2-3, with D perhaps matching TRBD1 (5 bases). CDR1 and CDR2 from the germline V gene are SGHRS and YFSETQ. This CDR3 contains 14 residues. V lost 0 bases and J lost 10, with 15 bases in between. In DNA form, the CDR3 reads TGCGCCAGCAGCTTGGGTAAAGGGGTTAGCTCGCAGTATTTT. Its protein is CASSLGKGVSSQYF. The whole variable domain, filled in from reference TRBV5-1 and TRBJ2-3, reads KAGVTQTPRYLIKTRGQQVTLSCSPISGHRSVSWYQQTPGQGLQFLFEYFSETQRNKGNFPGRFSGRQFSNSRSEMNVSTLELGDSALYLCASSLGKGVSSQYFGPGTRLTVL.